The 25 T cell receptor beta chains in this list originate from one sample, sequenced in a study of identical twins. TCRdb re-analysed the 5' RACE reads in MiXCR, keeping a single row per CDR3 protein. Of 500,000 or so distinct CDR3 sequences listed, approximately 15% are singletons. The sample was also linked to a second study, of yellow fever vaccine responses in identical twins.

Sequences were obtained from CD4+ T cells sorted from blood. Every receptor here comes from a woman under 30 in good health.

At least ten counts were recorded for this clonotype. This chain connects TRBV6-1 to TRBJ1-3; 7 positions match TRBD1. Germline assignment: CDR1 MNHNS and CDR2 SASEGT. With V trimmed by 4 bases and J by 4 bases, 4 bases remained unmatched. The CDR3 is 14 residues long. CDR3 protein: CASSAGTVGNTIYF. The CDR3 bases are TGTGCCAGCAGTGCAGGGACAGTAGGAAACACCATATATTTT.

This clonotype was counted a few times. The chain carries TRBV20-1 and TRBJ2-7, with TRBD2 matching over 9 bases. The germline gives CDR1 DFQATT, CDR2 SNEGSKA (reference sequence). There are 14 residues in the CDR3. J was trimmed by 0 bases and V by 6 bases; bases with no gene match: 6. Here the CDR3 reads CSATGTSSSYEQYF. DNA of the CDR3: TGCAGTGCCACCGGGACTAGCAGCTCCTACGAGCAGTACTTC.

This clonotype was counted only a few times. The V gene is TRBV29-1, the J gene TRBJ2-5; D gene ambiguous. V was pared by 4 bases and J by 2 bases, with 5 bases between. The CDR3 loop spans 11 amino acids. CDR1 is SQVTM, CDR2 ANQGSEA, per germline. The CDR3, as DNA: TGCAGCGTTGCCTTTCAAGAGACCCAGTACTTC. Its translation: CSVAFQETQYF.

The CDR3: CASRSTGGDQPQHF. In DNA, the CDR3 is TGTGCCAGCAGATCGACAGGGGGGGATCAGCCCCAGCATTTT. The chain joins TRBV6-5 to TRBJ1-5; 9 nucleotides match TRBD1. The CDR3 has 14 amino acids. V dropped 6 bases and J dropped 5; count of bases not matched to a gene: 5. From germline, CDR1 is MNHEY and CDR2 SVGAGI.

The chain links TRBV2 to TRBJ2-1, with TRBD2 matching 9 bases. Germline CDR1 reads SNHLY; CDR2 reads FYNNEI. This CDR3 has 13 residues. Germline trimming cut 7 bases from V and 6 bases from J; bases unmatched to any gene: 4. The CDR3 here is CASKWREGNEQFF. Here the CDR3 DNA reads TGTGCCAGCAAATGGCGGGAGGGCAATGAGCAGTTCTTC.

The rearrangement joins TRBV6-2 or TRBV6-3 to TRBJ2-3; no firm D call. Trimming removed 8 bases at V and 0 bases at J, with 6 bases between. CDR1 MNHEY and CDR2 SVGEGT come from the germline V gene. This CDR3 is 12 amino acids long. CDR3 loop: CASGVSTDTQYF. The CDR3 nucleotides read TGTGCCAGCGGGGTAAGCACAGATACGCAGTATTTT.

There are a few counts of this clonotype. This sequence joins TRBV7-2 and TRBJ2-5, with 8 nucleotides matching TRBD1. Germline V gene sequence: CDR1 SGHTA, CDR2 FQGNSA. The CDR3 runs to 16 residues. The V gene end was trimmed by 0 bases and the J gene end by 5 bases; junction bases not matched to a gene: 8. The CDR3 protein is CASSLARAGGAETQYF. The CDR3 DNA sequence: TGTGCCAGCAGCTTAGCCCGGGCAGGGGGCGCGGAGACCCAGTACTTC.

This clonotype was recorded a few times. The genes are TRBV5-1 and TRBJ2-7, with D possibly matching TRBD2 (5 bases). Trimming removed 0 bases from V and 3 bases from J, with 10 bases in between. Per the germline V gene, CDR1 is SGHRS and CDR2 is YFSETQ. This CDR3 has 14 residues. Written as DNA, the CDR3 is TGCGCCAGCAGCTTGGCGGGATCTAACTACGAGCAGTACTTC. Amino acid sequence: CASSLAGSNYEQYF.

The chain links TRBV23-1 to TRBJ2-2, with D tentatively TRBD2 (5 bases). TRBV23-1 is marked as an open reading frame, function uncertain. This CDR3 has 17 amino acids. Trimming took 0 bases from V and 6 from J, leaving 17 bases between them. As DNA, the CDR3 is TGCGCCAGCAGTCAATCGTATCGGGGTTTGGAATCCGGGGAGCTGTTTTTT. Translated: CASSQSYRGLESGELFF.

The rearrangement links TRBV4-3 to TRBJ2-2; maybe TRBD2 (5 bases). V was shortened by 4 bases and J by 6 bases, with 15 bases between the two germline ends. Germline V gene lookup returns CDR1 LGHNA and CDR2 YSLEER. The CDR3 spans 15 residues. CDR3 protein: CASSRAEFGAGELFF. DNA of the CDR3: TGCGCCAGCAGCCGAGCGGAATTTGGCGCCGGGGAGCTGTTTTTT.

The count of this clonotype is one. The rearrangement links TRBV7-9 to TRBJ2-5; perhaps TRBD2 as D (5 bases). CDR1 and CDR2 from the germline V gene are SEHNR and FQNEAQ (reference sequence). Trimming took off 8 bases at V and 2 bases at J, with 18 bases between the two ends. The CDR3 runs 15 residues. CDR3 nucleotide sequence: TGTGCCAGCGCCCCCGGGGTGGTAACACAAGAGACCCAGTACTTC. Translated: CASAPGVVTQETQYF.

The chain employs TRBV24-1 and TRBJ1-1; 11 bases match TRBD1. This CDR3 has 15 amino acids. V dropped 3 bases and J dropped 4; count of bases not matched to a gene: 3. Germline V gene data show CDR1 as KGHDR and CDR2 as SFDVKD. This CDR3 is CATSDGGTGGTEAFF. The CDR3 DNA sequence: TGTGCCACCAGTGATGGAGGGACAGGGGGCACTGAAGCTTTCTTT.

This chain joins TRBV9 and TRBJ1-1, with TRBD1 as a possible D gene (5 bases). CDR1 is SGDLS, CDR2 YYNGEE, per germline. V was pared by 3 bases and J by 3 bases, with 15 bases between. This CDR3 comprises 15 residues. CDR3 sequence reads: CASSARGEKDTEAFF. The CDR3 nucleotides read TGTGCCAGCAGCGCTAGAGGGGAGAAGGACACTGAAGCTTTCTTT.

The chain is built from TRBV10-3 and TRBJ1-5, with D possibly matching TRBD1 (6 bases). V lost 3 bases and J 4 bases, leaving 10 bases between the germline ends. The CDR3 has 14 amino acids. Germline-derived CDR1 and CDR2 are ENHRY and SYGVKD. CDR3 sequence (DNA): TGTGCCATCAGTGAAGGACAGCTTAATCAGCCCCAGCATTTT. Amino acid sequence: CAISEGQLNQPQHF.

The chain combines TRBV20-1 with TRBJ1-3; TRBD1 might be the D (5 bases). The germline V gene has CDR1 DFQATT and CDR2 SNEGSKA (reference sequence). The CDR3 loop spans 15 amino acids. V was pared by 2 bases and J by 5 bases, with 16 bases between. The CDR3 is CSARPSEQGRNTIYF. CDR3 bases: TGCAGTGCTAGACCCAGTGAGCAGGGCCGAAACACCATATATTTT.

The rearrangement joins TRBV12-3 or TRBV12-4 to TRBJ2-7; TRBD1 agrees at 7 bases. The CDR3 has 15 residues. V was clipped by 3 bases and J by 0 bases; unmatched bases: 5. The CDR3 bases are TGTGCCAGCAGTTTCCGCAGGGGGTACTCCTACGAGCAGTACTTC. Its protein is CASSFRRGYSYEQYF.

The chain links TRBV20-1 to TRBJ2-2, with 7 bases identical to TRBD2. V lost 0 bases and J lost 5; bases outside the gene matches: 9. CDR3 size: 16 residues. The germline V gene encodes CDR1 DFQATT and CDR2 SNEGSKA (reference sequence). The CDR3 loop reads CSARESGRGLTGELFF. DNA for the CDR3: TGCAGTGCTAGAGAGTCAGGGAGGGGCTTGACCGGGGAGCTGTTTTTT.

This clonotype was recorded many times. The V gene is TRBV12-3 or TRBV12-4, the J gene TRBJ2-1; no definite D call. The CDR3 is 15 residues long. V lost 3 bases and J 2 bases, leaving 11 bases between the germline ends. The CDR3 reads CASSLGNPTYNEQFF. The DNA of the CDR3 is TGTGCCAGCAGTTTGGGGAACCCCACCTACAATGAGCAGTTCTTC.

This clonotype was seen a handful of times. The rearrangement links TRBV2 to TRBJ1-1, with D possibly matching TRBD1 (6 bases). V was clipped by 1 base and J by 0 bases, with 9 bases between them. Germline CDR1 and CDR2: SNHLY and FYNNEI. This CDR3 is built from 15 residues. CDR3 coding DNA: TGTGCCAGCAGTGAAGGACAGGATTTGAACACTGAAGCTTTCTTT. This gives the protein CASSEGQDLNTEAFF.

The CDR3 bases are TGCGCCAGCAGCCTCCTAGCGGGGGACACCTACGAGCAGTACTTC. Amino acids: CASSLLAGDTYEQYF. This rearrangement joins TRBV5-1 to TRBJ2-7; 10 bases are shared with TRBD2. The CDR3 extends over 15 amino acids. CDR1 SGHRS and CDR2 YFSETQ come from the germline V gene. After removal of 4 bases from V and 2 bases from J, the junction contained 6 bases not matched to a gene.

This sequence joins TRBV5-4 and TRBJ2-5; 8 bases map to TRBD2. Germline loops: CDR1 SGHNT, CDR2 YYREEE (reference sequence). J lost 5 bases, V lost 7 bases, and 10 bases had no gene match. The CDR3 has 14 residues. The DNA for the CDR3 is TGTGCCAGCGGCCTCGCGGGGGGCTGGGAGACCCAGTACTTC. This translates into CASGLAGGWETQYF. The full variable domain, with the rest looked up from reference TRBV5-4 and TRBJ2-5, is ETGVTQSPTHLIKTRGQQVTLRCSSQSGHNTVSWYQQALGQGPQFIFQYYREEENGRGNFPPRFSGLQFPNYSSELNVNALELDDSALYLCASGLAGGWETQYFGPGTRLLVL.

This chain joins TRBV20-1 and TRBJ1-6, with D uncertain. This CDR3 comprises 16 residues. Trimming took 0 bases from V and 4 from J, leaving 13 bases between them. Germline CDR1 and CDR2: DFQATT and SNEGSKA (reference sequence). CDR3 loop: CSARDPRSQYNSPLHF. CDR3 nucleotide sequence: TGCAGTGCTAGAGACCCGAGGAGCCAGTATAATTCACCCCTCCACTTT.

This clonotype was seen a handful of times. The gene calls are TRBV12-3 or TRBV12-4 and TRBJ2-4, with TRBD1 matching 7 bases. With 6 bases clipped from V and 5 bases from J, the junction kept 7 bases outside the gene matches. This CDR3 is built from 14 residues. Written as DNA, the CDR3 is TGTGCCAGCAGACGACAGGGTTTCCAAAACATTCAGTACTTC. This codes for CASRRQGFQNIQYF.

The rearrangement joins TRBV20-1 to TRBJ1-2; D unclear. Deletions cut 0 bases from V and 5 bases from J, with 13 bases between. The CDR3 loop spans 14 amino acids. CDR1 DFQATT and CDR2 SNEGSKA come from the germline V gene (reference sequence). CDR3 in amino acids: CSARDTLRVYGYTF. The DNA of the CDR3 is TGCAGTGCTAGAGATACCCTCCGCGTATATGGCTACACCTTC.

This clonotype showed up just a few times. The V call is TRBV20-1, the J call TRBJ2-7; D is uncertain. This CDR3 is built from 12 residues. From germline, CDR1 is DFQATT and CDR2 SNEGSKA (reference sequence). The CDR3 spells CSPTWHYLEQYF. The DNA for the CDR3 is TGCAGCCCAACCTGGCATTACCTCGAGCAGTACTTC.